Each of the 24 T cell receptor beta chains below was sequenced from the same sample in a study of Graves' ophthalmopathy and Graves' hyperthyroidism. TCR beta CDR3 amplification used RNA transcripts. RT-PCR was first run with HTBI primers, then multiplex PCR in a second round. TCRdb re-called the multiplex PCR reads through MiXCR, storing one row per CDR3 protein. This table has over a million distinct CDR3 sequences, 36% appearing once. Sequencing used peripheral blood or thyroid tissue (not recorded which). Every receptor here comes from an adult man with Graves' hyperthyroidism.

This clonotype was detected ten times or more. The chain carries TRBV20-1 and TRBJ2-7; D is possibly TRBD1 (6 bases). Germline CDR1 and CDR2: DFQATT and SNEGSKA (reference sequence). This CDR3 is built from 14 residues. V was cut by 1 base and J by 2 bases, with 12 bases left in between. The CDR3 here is CSARGSDRAYEQYF. Written as DNA, the CDR3 is TGCAGTGCTAGAGGTTCGGACAGAGCCTACGAGCAGTACTTC.

Many counts were recorded for this clonotype. The chain employs TRBV7-9 and TRBJ2-7; 9 bases are a match to TRBD1. The CDR3 contains 15 residues. CDR1 and CDR2 from the germline V gene are SEHNR and FQNEAQ (reference sequence). V shed 1 base and J 4 bases; nucleotides not matched to a gene: 5. The CDR3 DNA sequence: TGTGCCAGCAGCTTAGGACAGGGGGTCAGGTACGAGCAGTACTTC. As protein: CASSLGQGVRYEQYF.

V gene TRBV7-9 combines with J gene TRBJ1-2; D may be TRBD1 (6 bases). This CDR3 has 12 residues. In germline, CDR1 is SEHNR, CDR2 FQNEAQ (reference sequence). Trimming removed 6 bases at V and 13 bases at J, with 18 bases between. CDR3 in DNA: TGTGCCAGCAGACCAACAGGGCGGAATCGCACCTTC. This encodes CASRPTGRNRTF. Combining the CDR3 with reference TRBV7-9 and TRBJ1-2 gives the whole variable domain DTGVSQNPRHKITKRGQNVTFRCDPISEHNRLYWYRQTLGQGPEFLTYFQNEAQLEKSRLLSDRFSAERPKGSFSTLEIQRTEQGDSAMYLCASRPTGRNRTFGSGTRLTVV.

This clonotype was recorded a few times. This chain links TRBV11-2 with TRBJ2-7, with 10 bases lining up with TRBD1. The germline gives CDR1 SGHAT, CDR2 FQNNGV. This CDR3 has 16 amino acids. V shed 5 bases and J 0 bases; nucleotides not matched to a gene: 7. CDR3 region: CASSTHRTGGSYEQYF. CDR3 coding DNA: TGTGCCAGCAGCACTCACAGGACAGGGGGCTCCTACGAGCAGTACTTC.

This chain links TRBV12-3 or TRBV12-4 with TRBJ2-7, with 7 nucleotides matching TRBD2. The V segment lost 5 bases and the J segment 2 bases; nucleotides outside the gene matches: 9. The CDR3 runs to 15 residues. CDR3 amino acids: CASSPHWTSTYEQYF. CDR3 sequence (DNA): TGTGCCAGCAGTCCGCACTGGACTAGTACCTACGAGCAGTACTTC.

This rearrangement joins TRBV29-1 to TRBJ2-5, with 9 bases lining up with TRBD1. Per the germline V gene, CDR1 is SQVTM and CDR2 is ANQGSEA. The trim removed 5 bases at V and 7 bases at J, leaving 5 bases unmatched. The CDR3 runs 12 residues. For the CDR3, the DNA is TGCAGCGTTCGAGGACAGGGGAGGACCCAGTACTTC. Protein sequence: CSVRGQGRTQYF. Filled out from reference TRBV29-1 and TRBJ2-5, the complete variable domain reads SAVISQKPSRDICQRGTSLTIQCQVDSQVTMMFWYRQQPGQSLTLIATANQGSEATYESGFVIDKFPISRPNLTFSTLTVSNMSPEDSSIYLCSVRGQGRTQYFGPGTRLLVL.

This clonotype was counted many times. The chain employs TRBV19 and TRBJ2-2; no firm D call. Deletions cut 6 bases from V and 1 base from J, with 6 bases between. This CDR3 has 13 residues. Germline-derived CDR1 and CDR2 are LNHDA and SQIVND (reference sequence). CDR3 residues: CASSQVNTGELFF. CDR3 coding DNA: TGTGCCAGTAGCCAGGTGAACACCGGGGAGCTGTTTTTT. Together with reference TRBV19 and TRBJ2-2, the CDR3 gives the full variable domain: DGGITQSPKYLFRKEGQNVTLSCEQNLNHDAMYWYRQDPGQGLRLIYYSQIVNDFQKGDIAEGYSVSREKKESFPLTVTSAQKNPTAFYLCASSQVNTGELFFGEGSRLTVL.

This clonotype occurred many times. The V and J genes are TRBV20-1 and TRBJ1-5, with 8 bases lining up with TRBD1. Germline lookup yields CDR1 DFQATT and CDR2 SNEGSKA (reference sequence). This CDR3 is 15 amino acids long. Trimming at V came to 3 bases and at J to 2 bases, leaving 6 bases not matched to a gene. Here the CDR3 DNA reads TGCAGTGCTAGCCCGACAGGGGCCGGCAATCAGCCCCAGCATTTT. Its translation is CSASPTGAGNQPQHF.

This clonotype was counted at least ten times. This sequence joins TRBV2 and TRBJ2-7; no reliable D call. The germline V gene has CDR1 SNHLY and CDR2 FYNNEI. Trimming left V 3 bases short and J 6 bases short, with 18 bases between. CDR3 length: 15 residues. The DNA for the CDR3 is TGTGCCAGCAGTGATTCTGAGACGGCTATGTTCGAGCAGTACTTC. The encoded protein is CASSDSETAMFEQYF.

The sample holds many counts of this clonotype. This chain joins TRBV5-1 and TRBJ2-7; 8 bases map to TRBD1. CDR3 length equals 16 residues. The V gene's germline CDR1 is SGHRS and CDR2 YFSETQ. J lost 6 bases, V lost 0 bases, and 11 bases had no gene match. The CDR3 nucleotides read TGCGCCAGCAGCTTGGCCGGGACAGGAGGACTACGCGAGCAGTACTTC. Its translation: CASSLAGTGGLREQYF.

Comment on this clonotype: A read error may be the cause here, since a much bigger clone is one base away. The chain recombines TRBV7-9 with TRBJ2-7; 7 bases agree with TRBD2. The CDR3 consists of 15 residues. The V gene's germline CDR1 is SEHNR and CDR2 FQNEAQ (reference sequence). In nucleotides, the CDR3 is TGTGCCAGCAGCTCAGCCTCTGGGACTACTGACGAGCGGTACTTC. Protein sequence: CASSSASGTTDERYF.

The genes are TRBV20-1 and TRBJ1-4; maybe TRBD1 (6 bases). Trimming cost V 6 bases and J 0 bases, with 11 bases left between them. This CDR3 is built from 14 residues. CDR1 and CDR2 (germline): DFQATT, SNEGSKA (reference sequence). CDR3 region: CSARTVATNEKLFF. The CDR3 DNA reads as TGCAGTGCGCGGACAGTTGCAACTAATGAAAAACTGTTTTTT.

On this clonotype itself: A much larger clone sits a single nucleotide away, making a read error possible. The chain couples TRBV7-9 to TRBJ1-1; D gene unclear. The germline gives CDR1 SEHNR, CDR2 FQNEAQ (reference sequence). This CDR3 is built from 16 residues. Trimming took off 0 bases at V and 1 base at J, with 12 bases between the two ends. The CDR3 DNA follows: TGTGCCAGCAGCTTAGCGCGAGGATTTCGGAACACTGAAGCTTTCTTT. Translation: CASSLARGFRNTEAFF.

This clonotype was detected once. The rearrangement uses TRBV11-2 and TRBJ2-2; D is perhaps TRBD2 (7 bases). Trimming left V 9 bases short and J 4 bases short, with 27 bases between. The CDR3 loop spans 18 amino acids. Germline CDR1 and CDR2: SGHAT and FQNNGV. As DNA, the CDR3 is TGTGCCAGTAAACCCTCAGCCGGGGGGCGCGGTACCACCGGGGAGCTGTTTTTT. Its translation is CASKPSAGGRGTTGELFF. The full variable domain, completed using reference TRBV11-2 and TRBJ2-2, is EAGVAQSPRYKIIEKRQSVAFWCNPISGHATLYWYQQILGQGPKLLIQFQNNGVVDDSQLPKDRFSAERLKGVDSTLKIQPAKLEDSAVYLCASKPSAGGRGTTGELFFGEGSRLTVL.

To note about this clonotype: This CDR3 fails to terminate in the conserved phenylalanine or tryptophan, so it likely reflects a read error. This chain links TRBV5-1 with TRBJ2-7; 12 bases agree with TRBD1. Trimming took 4 bases from V and 5 from J; bases not matched to a gene: 4. Looked up from germline, CDR1 is SGHRS and CDR2 is YFSETQ. The CDR3 runs to 14 residues. Here the CDR3 DNA reads TGCGCCAGCAGCCAGGGACAGGGGGCGGACGAGCAGTACCTC. This gives the protein CASSQGQGADEQYL.

This clonotype was recorded many times. The V call is TRBV2, the J call TRBJ1-2, with D possibly matching TRBD1 (5 bases). The germline V gene has CDR1 SNHLY and CDR2 FYNNEI. V shed 7 bases and J shed 3 bases, with 12 bases lying between them. The CDR3 contains 13 residues. This chain's CDR3 is CASTRGLDYGYTF. The CDR3, as DNA: TGTGCCAGCACTAGGGGTCTGGACTATGGCTACACCTTC.

This clonotype has a count of ten or more. V usage is TRBV7-3 and J usage is TRBJ2-7; weak D call: TRBD2 (5 bases). V was trimmed by 5 bases and J by 7 bases, leaving 15 bases between them. This CDR3 has 13 amino acids. The germline CDR1 and CDR2 sequences are SGHTA and FQGTGA. In DNA form, the CDR3 reads TGTGCCAGCAGCGCCCGGGCCACGGGGGAGCAGTACTTC. Amino acid sequence: CASSARATGEQYF.

Concerning this clonotype: A clone one base away is much larger, so this may be a read error. The chain combines TRBV10-3 with TRBJ2-7; D possibly corresponds to TRBD2 (6 bases). The V end lost 5 bases, the J end lost 3 bases, and 17 bases lay between the germline ends. The CDR3 runs 15 residues. From germline, CDR1 is ENHRY and CDR2 SYGVKD. The CDR3 loop reads CAISQVGRLDYEQYF. CDR3 nucleotides: TGTGCCATCAGTCAGGTGGGGAGGCTGGACTACGAGCAGTACTTC.

As for this clonotype: This may be a read error: a much more frequent sequence differs by one nucleotide. This chain uses TRBV2 with TRBJ2-2; D perhaps matches TRBD1 (6 bases). Deletions cut 4 bases from V and 4 bases from J, with 10 bases between. This CDR3 contains 14 residues. Germline-derived CDR1 and CDR2 are SNHLY and FYNNEI. DNA for the CDR3: TGTGCCAGCAGTGGACAGGTTGGCACCGGGGAGCTGTTTTTT. Residues: CASSGQVGTGELFF.

The chain has TRBV20-1 and TRBJ2-2, with D possibly being TRBD2 (5 bases). The CDR3 covers 17 residues. Per germline, CDR1 DFQATT and CDR2 SNEGSKA (reference sequence). The ends were cut back, 0 bases at V and 6 bases at J, with 20 bases in the middle. Written as DNA, the CDR3 is TGCAGTGCTAGAGATGAGACCCCTGGGAGTTCGTCCGGGGAGCTGTTTTTT. This encodes CSARDETPGSSSGELFF.

The chain has TRBV7-2 and TRBJ2-7; a possible D gene is TRBD1 (6 bases). The J call could be wrong; TRBJ2-5 is a better fit for the DNA end. This CDR3 contains 14 residues. The germline V gene has CDR1 SGHTA and CDR2 FQGNSA. CDR3 amino acids: CASSERKGEETQYF. The CDR3 DNA is TGTGCCAGCAGCGAACGAAAGGGGGAAGAGACCCAGTACTTC.

This clonotype was seen ten or more times. This rearrangement joins TRBV7-9 to TRBJ2-7; D possibly corresponds to TRBD1 (6 bases). Germline CDR1 reads SEHNR; CDR2 reads FQNEAQ (reference sequence). The length of the CDR3 is 14 residues. The V and J ends lost 2 bases and 2 bases respectively, with 10 bases between them. CDR3 loop: CASSLPTGPYEQYF. The CDR3 DNA sequence: TGTGCCAGCAGCTTACCCACAGGGCCCTACGAGCAGTACTTC. The whole variable domain, remainder taken from reference TRBV7-9 and TRBJ2-7, is DTGVSQNPRHKITKRGQNVTFRCDPISEHNRLYWYRQTLGQGPEFLTYFQNEAQLEKSRLLSDRFSAERPKGSFSTLEIQRTEQGDSAMYLCASSLPTGPYEQYFGPGTRLTVT.

This clonotype was counted only a few times. This sequence joins TRBV4-3 and TRBJ2-7; 7 bases map to TRBD1. The germline CDR1 and CDR2 sequences are LGHNA and YSLEER. The trim removed 4 bases at V and 4 bases at J, leaving 7 bases unmatched. The CDR3 contains 14 residues. The CDR3: CASSPNRGLYEQYF. The CDR3 coding sequence is TGCGCCAGCAGCCCGAACAGGGGTTTATACGAGCAGTACTTC.

The chain's CDR3 is CATQGGAGGWNTEAFF. CDR3 DNA: TGTGCCACCCAAGGAGGGGCAGGGGGCTGGAACACTGAAGCTTTCTTT. The chain combines TRBV19 with TRBJ1-1; 8 nucleotides align to TRBD1. The CDR3 has 16 amino acids. V lost 10 bases and J lost 1; bases outside the gene matches: 14. CDR1 and CDR2 (germline): LNHDA, SQIVND (reference sequence).